These 7 T cell receptor beta chains were sequenced from one sample in a study of T-cell memory formation after mild COVID-19. TCRdb reprocessed the 5' RACE reads via MiXCR and lists one record per CDR3 protein. The sample lists a few hundred thousand distinct CDR3 sequences, about a sixth seen once, with 20% to 25% in the top ten. The sample consisted of PBMCs or a T cell subset sorted from them (not recorded which). The receptors here all came from a man between 18 and 29 years old who had mild COVID-19 (a few samples of this study predate the infection). Cell type and time point are not known.

This clonotype was counted a few times. This sequence joins TRBV4-3 and TRBJ2-7; 10 bases fit TRBD1. Germline trimming cut 0 bases from V and 3 bases from J; bases unmatched to any gene: 8. The CDR3 has 17 amino acids. The germline V gene encodes CDR1 LGHNA and CDR2 YSLEER. The CDR3 DNA sequence: TGCGCCAGCAGCCAAGAGCACCCGGGACAGGGGAGCTACGAGCAGTACTTC. Translated, it gives CASSQEHPGQGSYEQYF.

The chain couples TRBV7-9 to TRBJ1-4, with D tentatively TRBD1 (6 bases). Germline V CDR1 and CDR2: SEHNR, FQNEAQ (reference sequence). V was pared by 4 bases and J by 7 bases, with 13 bases between. CDR3 length equals 14 residues. The CDR3 region is CASSSRQAGEKLFF. In DNA form, the CDR3 reads TGTGCCAGCAGCTCTCGACAGGCGGGTGAAAAACTGTTTTTT.

This clonotype came up a few times. CDR3 coding DNA: TGTGCCAGCAGTTTATTAGGGACAGGGGCGAACACCGGGGAGCTGTTTTTT. Encoded protein: CASSLLGTGANTGELFF. The chain couples TRBV27 to TRBJ2-2; 10 bases agree with TRBD1. This CDR3 is built from 17 residues. The germline V gene encodes CDR1 MNHEY and CDR2 SMNVEV (reference sequence). The V segment lost 1 base and the J segment 0 bases; nucleotides outside the gene matches: 2.

This clonotype has more than one count but fewer than ten. The V call is TRBV6-1, the J call TRBJ1-2; 10 bases are shared with TRBD1. Trimming removed 5 bases from V and 2 bases from J; junction bases left unmatched: 8. In germline, CDR1 is MNHNS, CDR2 SASEGT. The CDR3 length is 16 residues. The CDR3 protein is CASSLRQGAGNYGYTF. The CDR3 DNA sequence: TGTGCCAGCAGTCTTCGACAGGGGGCAGGGAACTATGGCTACACCTTC.

The rearrangement uses TRBV5-1 and TRBJ1-2; D is unclear. The CDR3 has 14 amino acids. CDR1 SGHRS and CDR2 YFSETQ come from the germline V gene. The V end lost 0 bases, the J end lost 5 bases, and 11 bases lay between the germline ends. CDR3 in DNA: TGCGCCAGCAGCTTGGGAGGCGCCGGTTATGGCTACACCTTC. It specifies CASSLGGAGYGYTF.

The V gene is TRBV5-1, the J gene TRBJ2-2; 9 nucleotides line up with TRBD2. The V gene end was trimmed by 3 bases and the J gene end by 5 bases; junction bases not matched to a gene: 11. Germline-derived CDR1 and CDR2 are SGHRS and YFSETQ. The CDR3 totals 17 residues. The CDR3 nucleotides read TGCGCCAGCAGCTCGACGGTTCTAGCGGGGCAGACCGGGGAGCTGTTTTTT. Translated, it gives CASSSTVLAGQTGELFF.

This clonotype showed up just a few times. This sequence joins TRBV25-1 and TRBJ2-3, with 8 positions matching TRBD1. V trimming: 1 base; J trimming: 3 bases; junction bases outside the gene matches: 3. The CDR3 length is 15 residues. Germline V gene lookup returns CDR1 MGHDK and CDR2 SYGVNS. In nucleotides, the CDR3 is TGTGCCAGCAGTGAATTGGGACAGGCGACAGATACGCAGTATTTT. It translates to CASSELGQATDTQYF.